These 5 T cell receptor delta chains originate from one sample sequenced in a study of gamma delta lymphoproliferative disorders and STAT genes. Genomic DNA from isolated PBMCs served as the sequencing template. TCRdb repeated clone calling on the multiplex PCR reads with CATT. The table shows 3,200 or so delta-chain clones, with around 1.2% occurring only once. Sequencing was done on a sample of blood. The receptors come from a human donor in good health.

This clone was observed a handful of times. TCRdb has a much larger clone's protein, which differs at residue 5 from the translation of this DNA, likely because of a read error; what is shown is the protein translated from the DNA. This sequence joins TRDV2 and TRDJ1; D call uncertain. In germline, CDR1 is GEAIGNYY, CDR2 EKD. This CDR3 comprises 19 residues. V was trimmed by 3 bases and J by 0 bases, leaving 25 bases between them. The CDR3 bases are TGTGCCTGTGACGCGAGGATCCAAGTTGGGCATTGGGACACCGATAAACTCATCTTT. Amino acid sequence: CACDARIQVGHWDTDKLIF.

In this sample, this clone turned up a few times. This likely stems from a read error, as it lies one base from a far larger clone. In the same sample, other DNA sequences code for this CDR3. This chain links TRDV2 with TRDJ3, with TRDD3 matching 9 bases. CDR3 size: 19 residues. Per the germline V gene, CDR1 is GEAIGNYY and CDR2 is EKD. The CDR3 protein is CACDTVTGGPNPDTRQMFF. CDR3 nucleotides: TGTGCCTGTGACACCGTTACTGGGGGACCGAACCCGGACACCCGACAAATGTTTTTC.

On this clone: One base separates it from a far larger clone, so it is likely a read error. Other DNA sequences in the sample encode the same CDR3. The V and J genes are TRDV2 and TRDJ3; 10 nucleotides line up with TRDD3. The CDR3 contains 20 residues. V dropped 0 bases and J dropped 2; count of bases not matched to a gene: 9. Germline CDR1 reads GEAIGNYY; CDR2 reads EKD. The CDR3: CACDTVGGIREAWDTRQMFF. CDR3 DNA: TGTGCCTGTGACACCGTCGGGGGGATACGAGAAGCCTGGGACACCCGACAGATGTTTTTC.

By its share, this clone is large. Other DNA sequences of this sample code for an identical CDR3. The chain employs TRDV2 and TRDJ3; TRDD3 matches 11 bases. CDR1 and CDR2 (germline): GEAIGNYY, EKD. V was clipped by 3 bases and J by 3 bases; unmatched bases: 3. The CDR3 covers 17 residues. The CDR3 is CACDATGGYWDTRQMFF. CDR3 in DNA: TGTGCCTGTGACGCTACTGGGGGATACTGGGACACCCGACAGATGTTTTTC.

This clone was picked up a small number of times. TCRdb assigns this DNA the protein of a much larger clone, which departs from its translation at residue 9; this likely reflects a read error, and the protein shown comes from translating the DNA. This chain's CDR3 is CACELMGDKADKLIF. As DNA, the CDR3 is TGTGCCTGTGAGCTGATGGGGGATAAAGCTGATAAACTCATCTTT. This chain joins TRDV2 and TRDJ1, with 9 nucleotides matching TRDD3. Germline V lookup: CDR1 GEAIGNYY, CDR2 EKD. The length of the CDR3 is 15 residues. J was trimmed by 5 bases and V by 4 bases; bases with no gene match: 10.